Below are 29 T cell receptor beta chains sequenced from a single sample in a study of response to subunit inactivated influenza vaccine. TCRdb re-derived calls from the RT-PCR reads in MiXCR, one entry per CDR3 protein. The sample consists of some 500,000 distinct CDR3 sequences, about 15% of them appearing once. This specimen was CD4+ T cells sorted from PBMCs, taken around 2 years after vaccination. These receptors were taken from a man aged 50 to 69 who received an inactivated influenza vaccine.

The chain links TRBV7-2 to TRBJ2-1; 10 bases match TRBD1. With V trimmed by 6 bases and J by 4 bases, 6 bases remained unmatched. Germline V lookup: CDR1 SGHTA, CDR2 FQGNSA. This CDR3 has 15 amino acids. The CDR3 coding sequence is TGTGCCAGCAGTCATGACAGGGGGCTTTACAATGAGCAGTTCTTC. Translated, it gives CASSHDRGLYNEQFF.

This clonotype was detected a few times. The CDR3 DNA sequence: TGCAGCGTTACCACAGGGGTTCGGGCAGATACGCAGTATTTT. Residues: CSVTTGVRADTQYF. V and J are TRBV29-1 and TRBJ2-3; TRBD1 agrees at 7 bases. The CDR3 contains 14 residues. Germline V gene sequence: CDR1 SQVTM, CDR2 ANQGSEA. With 5 bases clipped from V and 4 bases from J, the junction kept 9 bases outside the gene matches.

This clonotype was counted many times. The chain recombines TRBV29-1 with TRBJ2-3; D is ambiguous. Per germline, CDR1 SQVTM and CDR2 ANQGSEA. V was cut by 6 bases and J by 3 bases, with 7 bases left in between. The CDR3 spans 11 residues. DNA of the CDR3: TGCAGCGTGCTCCGGACAGATACGCAGTATTTT. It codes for CSVLRTDTQYF.

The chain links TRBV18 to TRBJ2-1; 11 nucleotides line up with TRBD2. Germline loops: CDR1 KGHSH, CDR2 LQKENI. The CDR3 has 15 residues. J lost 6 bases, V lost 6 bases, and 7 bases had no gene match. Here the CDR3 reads CASSQLAGVSNEQFF. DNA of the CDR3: TGTGCCAGCTCTCAACTAGCGGGAGTCTCCAATGAGCAGTTCTTC.

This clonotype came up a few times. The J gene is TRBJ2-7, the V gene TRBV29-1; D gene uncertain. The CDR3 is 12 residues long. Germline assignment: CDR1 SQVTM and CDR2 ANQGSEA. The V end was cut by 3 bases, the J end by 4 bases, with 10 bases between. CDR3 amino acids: CSVDVGKYEQYF. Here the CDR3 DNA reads TGCAGCGTTGACGTCGGAAAATACGAGCAGTACTTC.

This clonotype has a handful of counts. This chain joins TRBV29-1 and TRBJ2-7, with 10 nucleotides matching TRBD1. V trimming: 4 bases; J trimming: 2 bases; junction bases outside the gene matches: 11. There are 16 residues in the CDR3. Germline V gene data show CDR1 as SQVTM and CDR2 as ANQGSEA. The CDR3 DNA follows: TGCAGCGTTGGACTTCAACCGGGACAGGGGACCTACGAGCAGTACTTC. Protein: CSVGLQPGQGTYEQYF.

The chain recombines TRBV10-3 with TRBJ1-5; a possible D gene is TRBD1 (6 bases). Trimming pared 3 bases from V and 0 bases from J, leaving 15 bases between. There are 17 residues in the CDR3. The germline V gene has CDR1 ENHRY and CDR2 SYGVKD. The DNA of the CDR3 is TGTGCCATCAGTGAAACAACGACAGGAGTTAGCAATCAGCCCCAGCATTTT. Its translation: CAISETTTGVSNQPQHF.

CDR3 amino acids: CASSLVPGLVPYEQYF. The CDR3 coding sequence is TGTGCCAGCAGTTTAGTACCTGGACTAGTTCCCTACGAGCAGTACTTC. The V gene is TRBV12-3 or TRBV12-4, the J gene TRBJ2-7, with 7 bases fitting TRBD2. This CDR3 comprises 16 residues. J lost 2 bases, V lost 1 base, and 8 bases had no gene match.

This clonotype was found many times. The CDR3 DNA reads as TGTGCCAGCAGTACCACCGGGGAGCTGTTTTTT. Residues: CASSTTGELFF. This chain uses TRBV12-3 or TRBV12-4 with TRBJ2-2, with unresolved D. The CDR3 extends over 11 amino acids. The V and J ends lost 5 bases and 4 bases respectively, with 2 bases between them.

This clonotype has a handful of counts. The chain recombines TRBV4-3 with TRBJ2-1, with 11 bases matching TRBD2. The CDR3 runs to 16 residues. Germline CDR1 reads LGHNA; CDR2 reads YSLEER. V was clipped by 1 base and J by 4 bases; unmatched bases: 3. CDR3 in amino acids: CASSQGVAGGYNEQFF. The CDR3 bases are TGCGCCAGCAGCCAAGGGGTAGCGGGAGGGTACAATGAGCAGTTCTTC.

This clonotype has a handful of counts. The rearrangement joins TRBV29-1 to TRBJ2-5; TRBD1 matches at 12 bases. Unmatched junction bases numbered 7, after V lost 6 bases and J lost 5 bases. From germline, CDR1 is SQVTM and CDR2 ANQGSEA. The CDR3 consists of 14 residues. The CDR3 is CSVPGQGARETQYF. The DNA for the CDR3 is TGCAGCGTACCGGGACAGGGGGCACGTGAGACCCAGTACTTC.

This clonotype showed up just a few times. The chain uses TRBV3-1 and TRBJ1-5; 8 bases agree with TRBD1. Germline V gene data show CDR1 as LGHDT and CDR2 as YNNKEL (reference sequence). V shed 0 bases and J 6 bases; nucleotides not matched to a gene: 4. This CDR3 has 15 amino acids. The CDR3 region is CASSQDGRGPQPQHF. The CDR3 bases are TGTGCCAGCAGCCAAGATGGCAGGGGGCCTCAGCCCCAGCATTTT.

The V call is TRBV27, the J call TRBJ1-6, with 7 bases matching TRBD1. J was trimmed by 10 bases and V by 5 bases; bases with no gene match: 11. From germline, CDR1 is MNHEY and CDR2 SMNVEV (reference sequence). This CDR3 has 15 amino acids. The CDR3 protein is CASSPPTGFGSPLHF. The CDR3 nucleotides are TGTGCCAGCAGTCCGCCGACAGGGTTCGGCTCACCCCTCCACTTT.

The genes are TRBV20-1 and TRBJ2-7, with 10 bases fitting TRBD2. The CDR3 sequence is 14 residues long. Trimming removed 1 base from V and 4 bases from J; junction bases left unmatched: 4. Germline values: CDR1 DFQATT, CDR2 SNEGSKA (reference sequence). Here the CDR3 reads CSARVPAGGYEQYF. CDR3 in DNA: TGCAGTGCTAGAGTTCCAGCGGGAGGGTACGAGCAGTACTTC.

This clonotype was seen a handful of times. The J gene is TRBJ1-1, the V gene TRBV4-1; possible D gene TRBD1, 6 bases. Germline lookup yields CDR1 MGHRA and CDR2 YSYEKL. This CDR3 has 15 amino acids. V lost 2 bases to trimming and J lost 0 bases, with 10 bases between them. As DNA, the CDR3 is TGCGCCAGCAGCCAATGGACAGCTATGAACACTGAAGCTTTCTTT. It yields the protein CASSQWTAMNTEAFF.

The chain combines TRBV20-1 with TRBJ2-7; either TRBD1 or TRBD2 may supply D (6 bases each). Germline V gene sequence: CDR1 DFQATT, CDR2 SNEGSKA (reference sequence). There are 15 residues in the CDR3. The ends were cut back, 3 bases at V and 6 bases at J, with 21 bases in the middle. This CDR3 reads CSASPSQGTLGEQYF. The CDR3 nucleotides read TGCAGTGCTAGTCCAAGTCAGGGGACTTTGGGCGAGCAGTACTTC.

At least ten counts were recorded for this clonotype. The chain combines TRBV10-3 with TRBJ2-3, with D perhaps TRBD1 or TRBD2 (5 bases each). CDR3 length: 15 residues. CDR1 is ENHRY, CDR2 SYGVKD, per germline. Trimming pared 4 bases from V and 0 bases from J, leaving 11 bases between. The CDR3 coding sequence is TGTGCCATCAGTGGAGGGGCGTCTAGCACAGATACGCAGTATTTT. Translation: CAISGGASSTDTQYF.

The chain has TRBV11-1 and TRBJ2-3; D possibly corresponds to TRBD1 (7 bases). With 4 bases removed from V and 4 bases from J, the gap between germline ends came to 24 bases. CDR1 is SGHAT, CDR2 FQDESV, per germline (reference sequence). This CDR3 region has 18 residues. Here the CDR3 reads CASSSIRGAGDTADTQYF. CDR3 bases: TGTGCCAGCAGCTCAATCAGGGGGGCAGGGGATACCGCAGATACGCAGTATTTT.

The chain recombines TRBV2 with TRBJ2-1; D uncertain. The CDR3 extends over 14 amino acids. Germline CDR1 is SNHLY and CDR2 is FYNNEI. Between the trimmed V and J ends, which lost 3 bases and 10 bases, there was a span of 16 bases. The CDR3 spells CASSDRQIHGEQFF. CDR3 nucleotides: TGTGCCAGCAGTGATCGTCAAATTCATGGGGAGCAGTTCTTC.

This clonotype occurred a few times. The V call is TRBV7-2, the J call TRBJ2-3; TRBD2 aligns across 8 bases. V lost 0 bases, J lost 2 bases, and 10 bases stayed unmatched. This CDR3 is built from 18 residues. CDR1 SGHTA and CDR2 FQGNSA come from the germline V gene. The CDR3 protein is CASSLALGLAGPTDTQYF. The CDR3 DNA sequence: TGTGCCAGCAGCTTAGCCCTAGGGTTAGCGGGGCCCACAGATACGCAGTATTTT.

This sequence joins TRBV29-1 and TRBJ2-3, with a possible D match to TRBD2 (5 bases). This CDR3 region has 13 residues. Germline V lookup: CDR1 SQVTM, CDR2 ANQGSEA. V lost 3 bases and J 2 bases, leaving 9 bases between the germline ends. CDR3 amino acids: CSVDTRPTDTQYF. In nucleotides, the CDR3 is TGCAGCGTTGATACTAGACCCACAGATACGCAGTATTTT.

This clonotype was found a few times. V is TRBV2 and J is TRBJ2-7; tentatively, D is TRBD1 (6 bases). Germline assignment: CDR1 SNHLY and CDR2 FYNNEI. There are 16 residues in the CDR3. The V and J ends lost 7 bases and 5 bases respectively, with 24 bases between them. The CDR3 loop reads CASKARRTPGVDEQYF. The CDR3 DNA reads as TGTGCCAGCAAAGCGAGGAGAACGCCAGGGGTGGACGAGCAGTACTTC.

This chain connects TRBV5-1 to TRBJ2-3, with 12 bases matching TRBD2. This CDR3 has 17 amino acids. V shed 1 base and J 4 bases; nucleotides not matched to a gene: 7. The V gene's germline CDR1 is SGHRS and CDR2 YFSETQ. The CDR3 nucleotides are TGCGCCAGCAGCTTGAGTCTAGCGGGAGGGCCGGCAGATACGCAGTATTTT. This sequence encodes CASSLSLAGGPADTQYF. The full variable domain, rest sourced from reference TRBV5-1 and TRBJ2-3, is KAGVTQTPRYLIKTRGQQVTLSCSPISGHRSVSWYQQTPGQGLQFLFEYFSETQRNKGNFPGRFSGRQFSNSRSEMNVSTLELGDSALYLCASSLSLAGGPADTQYFGPGTRLTVL.

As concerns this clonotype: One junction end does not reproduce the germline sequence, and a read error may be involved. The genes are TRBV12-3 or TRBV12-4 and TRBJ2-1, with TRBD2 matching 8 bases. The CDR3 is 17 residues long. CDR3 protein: CTSGTILAARTHNEQFF. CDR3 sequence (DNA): TGTACCAGCGGCACAATACTAGCGGCTCGGACCCACAATGAGCAGTTCTTC.

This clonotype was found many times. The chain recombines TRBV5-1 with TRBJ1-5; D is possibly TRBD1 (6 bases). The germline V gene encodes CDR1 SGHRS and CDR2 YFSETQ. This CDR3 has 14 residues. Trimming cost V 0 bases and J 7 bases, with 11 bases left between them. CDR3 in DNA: TGCGCCAGCAGCTTGGCAGGGGCTGGACAGCCCCAGCATTTT. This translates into CASSLAGAGQPQHF.

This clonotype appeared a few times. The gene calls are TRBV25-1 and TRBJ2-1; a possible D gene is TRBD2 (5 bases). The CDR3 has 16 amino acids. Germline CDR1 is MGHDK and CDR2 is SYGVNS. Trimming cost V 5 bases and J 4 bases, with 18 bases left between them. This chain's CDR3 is CASSQSGIRFYNEQFF. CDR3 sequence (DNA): TGTGCCAGCAGTCAGAGCGGCATAAGATTTTACAATGAGCAGTTCTTC.

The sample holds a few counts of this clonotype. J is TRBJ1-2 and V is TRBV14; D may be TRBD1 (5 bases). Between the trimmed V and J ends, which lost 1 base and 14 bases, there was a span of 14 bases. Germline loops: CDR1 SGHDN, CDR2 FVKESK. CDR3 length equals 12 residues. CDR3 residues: CASSQGRDETTF. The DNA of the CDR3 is TGTGCCAGCAGCCAAGGGCGGGACGAGACAACCTTC.

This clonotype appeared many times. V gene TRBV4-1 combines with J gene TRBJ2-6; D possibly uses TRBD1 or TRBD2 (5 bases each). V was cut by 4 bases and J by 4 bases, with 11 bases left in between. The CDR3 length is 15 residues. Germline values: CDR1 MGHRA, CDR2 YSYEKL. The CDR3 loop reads CASSPEGYGANVLTF. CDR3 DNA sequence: TGCGCCAGCAGCCCTGAGGGGTACGGGGCCAACGTCCTGACTTTC.

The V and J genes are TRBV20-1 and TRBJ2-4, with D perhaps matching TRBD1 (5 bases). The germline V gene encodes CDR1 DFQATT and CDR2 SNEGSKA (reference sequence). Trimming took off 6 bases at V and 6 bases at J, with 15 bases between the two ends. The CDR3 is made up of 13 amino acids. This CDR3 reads CSATDHPGNIQYF. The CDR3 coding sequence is TGCAGTGCGACAGATCATCCTGGAAACATTCAGTACTTC.